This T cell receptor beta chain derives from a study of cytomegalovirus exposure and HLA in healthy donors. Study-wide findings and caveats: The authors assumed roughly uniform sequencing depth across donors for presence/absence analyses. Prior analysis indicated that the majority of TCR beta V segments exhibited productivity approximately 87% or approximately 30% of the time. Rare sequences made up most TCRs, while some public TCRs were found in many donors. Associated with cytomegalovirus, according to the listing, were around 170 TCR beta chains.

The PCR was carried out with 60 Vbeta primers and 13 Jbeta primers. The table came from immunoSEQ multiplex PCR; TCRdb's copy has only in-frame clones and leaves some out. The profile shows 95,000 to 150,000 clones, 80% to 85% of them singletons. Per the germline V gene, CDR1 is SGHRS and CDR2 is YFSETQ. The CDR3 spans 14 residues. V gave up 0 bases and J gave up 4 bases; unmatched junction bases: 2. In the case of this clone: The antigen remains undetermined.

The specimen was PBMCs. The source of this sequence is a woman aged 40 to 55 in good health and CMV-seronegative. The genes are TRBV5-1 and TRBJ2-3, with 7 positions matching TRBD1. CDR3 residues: CASSLGTGADTQYF. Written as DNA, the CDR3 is TGCGCCAGCAGCTTGGGAACAGGGGCAGATACGCAGTATTTT.